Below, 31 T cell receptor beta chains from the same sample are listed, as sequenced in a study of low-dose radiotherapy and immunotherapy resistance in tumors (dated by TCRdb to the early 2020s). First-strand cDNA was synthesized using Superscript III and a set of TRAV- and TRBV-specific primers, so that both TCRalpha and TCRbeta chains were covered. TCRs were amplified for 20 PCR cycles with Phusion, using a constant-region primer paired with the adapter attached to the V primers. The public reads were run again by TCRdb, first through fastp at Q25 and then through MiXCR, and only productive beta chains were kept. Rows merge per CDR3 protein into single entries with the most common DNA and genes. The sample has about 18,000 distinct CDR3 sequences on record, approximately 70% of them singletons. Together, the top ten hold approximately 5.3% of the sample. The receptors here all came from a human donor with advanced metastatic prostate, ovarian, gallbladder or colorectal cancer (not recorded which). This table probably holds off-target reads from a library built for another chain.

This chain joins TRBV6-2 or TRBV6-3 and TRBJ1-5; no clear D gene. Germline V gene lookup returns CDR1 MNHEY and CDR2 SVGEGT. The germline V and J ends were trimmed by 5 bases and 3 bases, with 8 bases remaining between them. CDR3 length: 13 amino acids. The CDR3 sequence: CASSGRANQPQHF. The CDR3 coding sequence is TGTGCCAGCAGTGGGAGGGCCAATCAGCCCCAGCATTTT.

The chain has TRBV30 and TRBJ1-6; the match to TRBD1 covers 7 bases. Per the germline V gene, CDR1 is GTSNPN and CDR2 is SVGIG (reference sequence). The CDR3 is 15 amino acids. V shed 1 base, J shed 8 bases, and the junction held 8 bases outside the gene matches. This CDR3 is CAWSGLTGPDSPLHF. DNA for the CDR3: TGTGCCTGGAGTGGACTGACAGGGCCCGATTCACCCCTCCACTTT. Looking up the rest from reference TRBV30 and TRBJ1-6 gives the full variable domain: SQTIHQWPATLVQPVGSPLSLECTVEGTSNPNLYWYRQAAGRGLQLLFYSVGIGQISSEVPQNLSASRPQDRQFILSSKKLLLSDSGFYLCAWSGLTGPDSPLHFGNGTRLTVT.

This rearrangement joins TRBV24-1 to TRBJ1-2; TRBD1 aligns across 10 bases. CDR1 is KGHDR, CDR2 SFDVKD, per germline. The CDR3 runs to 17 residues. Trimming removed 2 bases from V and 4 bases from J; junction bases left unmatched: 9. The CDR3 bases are TGTGCCACCAGTGATTCCAGACCGGGACAGGGGCTCTATGGCTACACCTTC. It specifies CATSDSRPGQGLYGYTF.

The CDR3 loop is CASSPRTTGGQPQHF. The CDR3 nucleotides are TGTGCCAGCAGTCCAAGAACGACAGGGGGGCAGCCCCAGCATTTT. This sequence joins TRBV6-1 and TRBJ1-5, with TRBD1 matching over 9 bases. The junction had 9 bases not matched to a gene; V was cut back by 5 bases and J by 7 bases. Germline V gives CDR1 MNHNS, CDR2 SASEGT. This CDR3 contains 15 residues.

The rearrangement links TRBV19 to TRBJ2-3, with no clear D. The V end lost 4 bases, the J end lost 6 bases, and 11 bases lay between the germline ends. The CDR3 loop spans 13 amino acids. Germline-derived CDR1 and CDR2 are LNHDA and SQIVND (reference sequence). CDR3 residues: CASSSGGRDTQYF. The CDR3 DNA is TGTGCCAGTAGTAGTGGCGGTCGGGATACGCAGTATTTT. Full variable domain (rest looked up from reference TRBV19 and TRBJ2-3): DGGITQSPKYLFRKEGQNVTLSCEQNLNHDAMYWYRQDPGQGLRLIYYSQIVNDFQKGDIAEGYSVSREKKESFPLTVTSAQKNPTAFYLCASSSGGRDTQYFGPGTRLTVL.

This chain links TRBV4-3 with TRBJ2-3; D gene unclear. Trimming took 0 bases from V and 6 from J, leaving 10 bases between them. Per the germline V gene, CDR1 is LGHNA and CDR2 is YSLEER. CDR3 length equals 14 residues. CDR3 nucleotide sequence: TGCGCCAGCAGCCAAGACGGCAGGTCGGATACGCAGTATTTT. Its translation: CASSQDGRSDTQYF.

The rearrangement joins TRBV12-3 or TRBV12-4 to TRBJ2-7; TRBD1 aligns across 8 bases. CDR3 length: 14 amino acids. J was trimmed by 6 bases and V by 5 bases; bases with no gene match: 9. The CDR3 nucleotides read TGTGCCAGCAGTCTAACCGCGACAGGGGCCGAGCAGTACTTC. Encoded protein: CASSLTATGAEQYF.

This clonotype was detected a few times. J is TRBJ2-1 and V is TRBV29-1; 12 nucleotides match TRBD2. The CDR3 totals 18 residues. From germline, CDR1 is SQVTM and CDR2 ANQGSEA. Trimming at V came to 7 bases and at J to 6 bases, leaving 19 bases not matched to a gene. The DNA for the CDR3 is TGCAGCGGAAAGAAGCGGGTCTCGGGACTAGCGGGCATCAATGAGCAGTTCTTC. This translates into CSGKKRVSGLAGINEQFF.

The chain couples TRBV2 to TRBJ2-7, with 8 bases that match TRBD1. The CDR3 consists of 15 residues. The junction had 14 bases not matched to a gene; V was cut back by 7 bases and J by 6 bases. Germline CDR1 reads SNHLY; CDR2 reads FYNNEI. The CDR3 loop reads CASNHPQGAISEQYF. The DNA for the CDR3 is TGTGCCAGCAATCATCCGCAGGGGGCTATCAGCGAGCAGTACTTC.

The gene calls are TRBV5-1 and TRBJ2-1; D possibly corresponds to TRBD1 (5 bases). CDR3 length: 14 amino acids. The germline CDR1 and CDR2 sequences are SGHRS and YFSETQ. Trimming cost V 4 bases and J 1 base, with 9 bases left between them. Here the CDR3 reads CASSKTASYNEQFF. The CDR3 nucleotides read TGCGCCAGCAGCAAGACAGCTTCCTACAATGAGCAGTTCTTC.

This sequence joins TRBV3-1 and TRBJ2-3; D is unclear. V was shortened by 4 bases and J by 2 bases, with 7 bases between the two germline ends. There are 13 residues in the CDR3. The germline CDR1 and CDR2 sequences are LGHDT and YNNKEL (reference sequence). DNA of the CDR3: TGTGCCAGCAGCCCCGGGCCCACAGATACGCAGTATTTT. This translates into CASSPGPTDTQYF.

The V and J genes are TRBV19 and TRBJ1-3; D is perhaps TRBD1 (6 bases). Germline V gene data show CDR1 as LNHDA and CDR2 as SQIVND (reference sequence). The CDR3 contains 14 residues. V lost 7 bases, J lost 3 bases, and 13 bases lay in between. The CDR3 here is CASIPDSYGNTIYF. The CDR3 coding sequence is TGTGCCAGTATTCCGGACAGCTATGGAAACACCATATATTTT. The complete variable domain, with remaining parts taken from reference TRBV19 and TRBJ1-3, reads DGGITQSPKYLFRKEGQNVTLSCEQNLNHDAMYWYRQDPGQGLRLIYYSQIVNDFQKGDIAEGYSVSREKKESFPLTVTSAQKNPTAFYLCASIPDSYGNTIYFGEGSWLTVV.

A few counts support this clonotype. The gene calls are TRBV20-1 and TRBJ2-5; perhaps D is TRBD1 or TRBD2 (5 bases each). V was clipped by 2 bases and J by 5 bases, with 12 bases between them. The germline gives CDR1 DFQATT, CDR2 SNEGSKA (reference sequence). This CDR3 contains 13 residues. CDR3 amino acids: CSARNQGRETQYF. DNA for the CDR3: TGCAGTGCTAGAAACCAGGGACGCGAGACCCAGTACTTC.

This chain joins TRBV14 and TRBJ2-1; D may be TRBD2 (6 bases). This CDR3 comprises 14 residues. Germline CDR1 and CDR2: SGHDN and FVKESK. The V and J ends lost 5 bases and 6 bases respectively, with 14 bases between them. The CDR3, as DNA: TGTGCCAGCAGCGGTGGGGGGAACCGCAATGAGCAGTTCTTC. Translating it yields CASSGGGNRNEQFF.

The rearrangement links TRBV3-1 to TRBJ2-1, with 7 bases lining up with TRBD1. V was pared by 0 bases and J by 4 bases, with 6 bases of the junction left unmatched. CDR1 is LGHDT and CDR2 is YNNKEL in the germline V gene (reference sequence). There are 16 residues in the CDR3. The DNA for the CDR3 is TGTGCCAGCAGCCAAGACTGGGGGACAGCGTACAATGAGCAGTTCTTC. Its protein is CASSQDWGTAYNEQFF.

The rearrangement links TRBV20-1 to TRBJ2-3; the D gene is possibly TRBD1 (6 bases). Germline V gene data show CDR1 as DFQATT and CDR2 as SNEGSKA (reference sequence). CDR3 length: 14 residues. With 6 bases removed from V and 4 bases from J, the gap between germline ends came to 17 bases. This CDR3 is CSAEQGFGSDTQYF. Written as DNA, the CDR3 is TGCAGTGCCGAACAGGGCTTTGGATCAGATACGCAGTATTTT.

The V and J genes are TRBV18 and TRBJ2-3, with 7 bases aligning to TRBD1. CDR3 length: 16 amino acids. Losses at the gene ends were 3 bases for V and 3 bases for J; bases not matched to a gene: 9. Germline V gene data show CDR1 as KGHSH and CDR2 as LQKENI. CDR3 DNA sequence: TGTGCCAGCTCACCTCCACGACAGACAGGGACAGATACGCAGTATTTT. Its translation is CASSPPRQTGTDTQYF.

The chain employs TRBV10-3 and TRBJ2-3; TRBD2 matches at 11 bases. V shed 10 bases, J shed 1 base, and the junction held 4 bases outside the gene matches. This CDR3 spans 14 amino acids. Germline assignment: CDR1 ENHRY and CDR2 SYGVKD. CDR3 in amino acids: CATGSGGGTDTQYF. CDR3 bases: TGTGCCACCGGTAGCGGGGGGGGCACAGATACGCAGTATTTT.

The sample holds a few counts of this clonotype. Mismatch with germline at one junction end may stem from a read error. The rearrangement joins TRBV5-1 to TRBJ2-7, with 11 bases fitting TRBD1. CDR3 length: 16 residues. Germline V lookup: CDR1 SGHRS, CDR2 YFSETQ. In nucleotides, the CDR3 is TGTGCCAGCAGCTCGGACAGGGGGCTTCTCGGGGAAGAGCAGTACTTC. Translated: CASSSDRGLLGEEQYF.

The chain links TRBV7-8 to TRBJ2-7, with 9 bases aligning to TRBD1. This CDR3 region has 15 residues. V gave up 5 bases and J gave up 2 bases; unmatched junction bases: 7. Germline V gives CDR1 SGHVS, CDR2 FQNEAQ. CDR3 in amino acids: CASSRGQGKPYEQYF. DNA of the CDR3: TGTGCCAGCAGCCGAGGACAGGGGAAGCCCTACGAGCAGTACTTC.

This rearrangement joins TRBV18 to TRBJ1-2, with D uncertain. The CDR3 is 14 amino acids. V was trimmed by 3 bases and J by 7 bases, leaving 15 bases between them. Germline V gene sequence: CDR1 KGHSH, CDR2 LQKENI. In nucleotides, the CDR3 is TGTGCCAGCTCACCCGCCTTGGGGTCGGCTGGCTACACCTTC. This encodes CASSPALGSAGYTF.

The CDR3 nucleotides read TGTGCCAGCAGTCTAGGTGGGGTTTTCGGCGAGCAGTACTTC. Its protein product is CASSLGGVFGEQYF. The chain combines TRBV28 with TRBJ2-7; no definite D call. Trimming removed 5 bases at V and 6 bases at J, with 17 bases between. The CDR3 is 14 amino acids. Germline CDR1 and CDR2: MDHEN and SYDVKM.

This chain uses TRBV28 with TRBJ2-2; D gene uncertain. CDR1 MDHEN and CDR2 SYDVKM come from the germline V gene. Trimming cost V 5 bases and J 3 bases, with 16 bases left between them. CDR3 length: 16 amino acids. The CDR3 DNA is TGTGCCAGCAGTCCCCCGACACTCCAATACACCGGGGAGCTGTTTTTT. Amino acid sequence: CASSPPTLQYTGELFF.

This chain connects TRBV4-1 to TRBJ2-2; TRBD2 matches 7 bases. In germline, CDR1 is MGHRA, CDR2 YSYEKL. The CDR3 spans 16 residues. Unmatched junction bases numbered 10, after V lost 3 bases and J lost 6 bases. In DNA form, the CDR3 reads TGCGCCAGCAGCCAGAGCGGGGTCGGTCCGGCCGGGGAGCTGTTTTTT. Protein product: CASSQSGVGPAGELFF.

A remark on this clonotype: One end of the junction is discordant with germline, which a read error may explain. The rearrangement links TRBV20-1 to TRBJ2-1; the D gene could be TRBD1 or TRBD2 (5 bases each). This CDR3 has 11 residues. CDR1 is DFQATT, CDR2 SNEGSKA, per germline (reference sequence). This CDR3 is CSSRLGDEQFF. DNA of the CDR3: TGCAGTTCTAGACTGGGGGATGAGCAGTTCTTC.

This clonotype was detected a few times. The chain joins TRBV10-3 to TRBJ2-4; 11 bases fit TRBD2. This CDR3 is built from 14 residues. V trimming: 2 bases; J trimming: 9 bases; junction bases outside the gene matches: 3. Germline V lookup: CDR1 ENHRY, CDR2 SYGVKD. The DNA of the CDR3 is TGTGCCATCAGTGAGGCCGGGACTAGCGGCATTCAGTACTTC. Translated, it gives CAISEAGTSGIQYF.

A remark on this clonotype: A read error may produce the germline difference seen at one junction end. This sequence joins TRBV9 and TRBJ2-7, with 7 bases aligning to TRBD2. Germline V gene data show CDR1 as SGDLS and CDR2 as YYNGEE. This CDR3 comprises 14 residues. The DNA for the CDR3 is TGTGCCAGCAGCGTAGGACTAGCCACCTACGAGCAGTACTTT. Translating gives CASSVGLATYEQYF.

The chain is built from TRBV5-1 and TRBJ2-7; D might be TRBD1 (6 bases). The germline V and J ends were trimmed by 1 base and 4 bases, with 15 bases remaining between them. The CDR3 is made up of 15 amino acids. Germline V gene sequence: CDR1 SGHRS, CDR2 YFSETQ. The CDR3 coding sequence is TGCGCCAGCAGCTTGACACAGGGCGCAGAATACGAGCAGTACTTC. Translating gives CASSLTQGAEYEQYF.

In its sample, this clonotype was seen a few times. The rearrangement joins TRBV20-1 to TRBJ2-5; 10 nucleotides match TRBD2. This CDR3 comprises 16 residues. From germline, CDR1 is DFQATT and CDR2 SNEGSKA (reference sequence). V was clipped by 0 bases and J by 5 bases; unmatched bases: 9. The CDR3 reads CSARDLAGAVEETQYF. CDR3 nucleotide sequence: TGCAGTGCTAGAGATCTAGCGGGAGCGGTGGAGGAGACCCAGTACTTC.

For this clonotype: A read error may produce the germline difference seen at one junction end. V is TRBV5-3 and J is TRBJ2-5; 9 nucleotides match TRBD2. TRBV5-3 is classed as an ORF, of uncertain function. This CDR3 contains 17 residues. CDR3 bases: TGTGCCAGCAGCTTAGTTGTTAGTAGCGGGGGCCAAGAGACCCAGTACTTC. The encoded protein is CASSLVVSSGGQETQYF.

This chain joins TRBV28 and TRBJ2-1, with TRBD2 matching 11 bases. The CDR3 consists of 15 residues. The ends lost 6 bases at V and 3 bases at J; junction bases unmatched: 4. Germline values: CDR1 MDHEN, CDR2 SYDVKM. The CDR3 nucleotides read TGTGCCAGCAGCCCGACTAGCGGGAACTACAATGAGCAGTTCTTC. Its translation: CASSPTSGNYNEQFF.